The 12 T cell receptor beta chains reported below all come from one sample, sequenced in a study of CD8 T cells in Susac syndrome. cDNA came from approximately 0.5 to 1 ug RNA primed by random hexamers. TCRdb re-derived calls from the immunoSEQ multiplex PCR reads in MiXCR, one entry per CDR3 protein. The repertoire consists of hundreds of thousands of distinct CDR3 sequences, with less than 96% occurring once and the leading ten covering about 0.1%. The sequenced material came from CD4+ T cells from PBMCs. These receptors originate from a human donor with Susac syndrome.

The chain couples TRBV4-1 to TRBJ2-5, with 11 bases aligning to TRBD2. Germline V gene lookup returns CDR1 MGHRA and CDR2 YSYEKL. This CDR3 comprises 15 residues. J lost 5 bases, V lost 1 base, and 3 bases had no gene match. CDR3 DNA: TGCGCCAGCAGCCAAGGACTAGCGGGATGGGAGACCCAGTACTTC. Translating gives CASSQGLAGWETQYF.

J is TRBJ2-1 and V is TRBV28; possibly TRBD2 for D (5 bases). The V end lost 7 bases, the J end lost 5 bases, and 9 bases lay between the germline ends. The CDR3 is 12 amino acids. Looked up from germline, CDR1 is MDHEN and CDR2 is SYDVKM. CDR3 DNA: TGTGCCAGCACCCTAGCTCACAATGAGCAGTTCTTC. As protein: CASTLAHNEQFF.

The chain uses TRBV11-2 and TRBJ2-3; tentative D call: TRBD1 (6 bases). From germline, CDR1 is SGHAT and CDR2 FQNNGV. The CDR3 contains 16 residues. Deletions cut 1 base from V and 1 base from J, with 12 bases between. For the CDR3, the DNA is TGTGCCAGCAGCTTAGTTAACAGGGTGGGCACAGATACGCAGTATTTT. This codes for CASSLVNRVGTDTQYF.

CDR3 residues: CASSPQPMNTEAFF. CDR3 DNA sequence: TGCGCCAGCAGCCCACAGCCAATGAACACTGAAGCTTTCTTT. The chain combines TRBV5-1 with TRBJ1-1; unclear D gene. Trimming cost V 4 bases and J 0 bases, with 10 bases left between them. The CDR3 is 14 amino acids. Looked up from germline, CDR1 is SGHRS and CDR2 is YFSETQ.

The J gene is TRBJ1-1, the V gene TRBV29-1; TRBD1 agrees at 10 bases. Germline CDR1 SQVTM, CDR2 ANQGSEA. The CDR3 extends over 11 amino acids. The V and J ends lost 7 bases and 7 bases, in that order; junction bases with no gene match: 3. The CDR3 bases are TGCAGCGATGGGACAGGGGTTGAAGCTTTCTTT. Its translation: CSDGTGVEAFF.

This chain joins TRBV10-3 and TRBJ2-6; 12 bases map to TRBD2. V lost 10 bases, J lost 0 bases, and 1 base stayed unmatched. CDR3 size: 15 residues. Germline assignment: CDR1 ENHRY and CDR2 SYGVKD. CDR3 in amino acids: CATGLAGSGANVLTF. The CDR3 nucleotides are TGTGCCACGGGACTAGCGGGCTCTGGGGCCAACGTCCTGACTTTC.

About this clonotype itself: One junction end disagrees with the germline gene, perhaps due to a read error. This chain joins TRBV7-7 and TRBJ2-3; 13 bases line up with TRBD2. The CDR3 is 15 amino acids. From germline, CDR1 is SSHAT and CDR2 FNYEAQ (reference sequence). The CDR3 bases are TGTGCTAGCAGCACGACTAGCGGGAGGTCAGATACGCAGTATTTT. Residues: CASSTTSGRSDTQYF. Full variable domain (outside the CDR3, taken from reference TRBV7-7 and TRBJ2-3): GAGVSQSPRYKVTKRGQDVTLRCDPISSHATLYWYQQALGQGPEFLTYFNYEAQPDKSGLPSDRFSAERPEGSISTLTIQRTEQRDSAMYRCASSTTSGRSDTQYFGPGTRLTVL.

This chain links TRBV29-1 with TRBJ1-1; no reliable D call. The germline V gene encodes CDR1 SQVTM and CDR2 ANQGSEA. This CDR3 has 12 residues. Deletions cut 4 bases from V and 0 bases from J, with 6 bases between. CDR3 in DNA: TGCAGCGTTGGGGCAGTGAACACTGAAGCTTTCTTT. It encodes CSVGAVNTEAFF.

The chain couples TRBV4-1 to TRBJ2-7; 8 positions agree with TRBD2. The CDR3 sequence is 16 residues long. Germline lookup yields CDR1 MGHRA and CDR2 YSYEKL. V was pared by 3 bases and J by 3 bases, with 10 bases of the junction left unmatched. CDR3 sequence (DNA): TGCGCCAGCAGCCAGGCTCGCGGGGGGCTGGGCTACGAGCAGTACTTC. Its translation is CASSQARGGLGYEQYF.

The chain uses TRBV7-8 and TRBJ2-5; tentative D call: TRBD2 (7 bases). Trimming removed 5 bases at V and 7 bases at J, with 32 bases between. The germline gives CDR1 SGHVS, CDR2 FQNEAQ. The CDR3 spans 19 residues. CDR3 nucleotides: TGTGCCAGCAGCACCCGACAGGCCTTAACCGGGACTACCGCCGGGACCCAGTACTTC. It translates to CASSTRQALTGTTAGTQYF.

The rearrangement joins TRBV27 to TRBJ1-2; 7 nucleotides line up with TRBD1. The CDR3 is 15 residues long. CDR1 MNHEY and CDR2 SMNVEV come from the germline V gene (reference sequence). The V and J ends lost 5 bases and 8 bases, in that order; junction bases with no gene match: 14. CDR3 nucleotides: TGTGCCAGCAGTCCGCGCGCACAGGGGACGGGAGGCTACACCTTC. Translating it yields CASSPRAQGTGGYTF.

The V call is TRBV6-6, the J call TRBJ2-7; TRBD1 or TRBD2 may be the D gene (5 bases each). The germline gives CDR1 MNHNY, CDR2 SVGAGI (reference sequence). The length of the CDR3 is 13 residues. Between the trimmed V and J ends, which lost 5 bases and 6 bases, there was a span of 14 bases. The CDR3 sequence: CASSLGTQREQYF. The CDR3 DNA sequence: TGTGCCAGCAGTCTCGGGACGCAACGCGAGCAGTACTTC.